These T cell receptor beta chains were read from a single sample in a study of CD8+ T cells in alopecia areata. Assay: immunoSEQ multiplex PCR; the TCRdb copy retains only in-frame clones and omits some. Among 98,000 or so clones, roughly 64% were seen once, and the ten largest hold 20% to 25%. Sequencing input: CD8+ T cells sorted from blood. The receptors were sampled from a human donor in good health. The CDR3 runs from the conserved cysteine through the conserved F or W. Fields, in order: V gene, D gene, clone size, J gene, CDR3 DNA, CDR3 protein. D genes are given only for firm matches. Clone sizes are given selectively: once, few, many, or a class where the clone is expanded.

>TRBV4-1|-|-|TRBJ2-2
TGCGCCAGCAGCGTTCAGGGTGGCACCGGGGAGCTGTTTTTT
CASSVQGGTGELFF
>TRBV27|-|-|TRBJ2-5
TGTGCCAGCAGTTTATTAGGAGGGGGACAAGAGACCCAGTACTTC
CASSLLGGGQETQYF
>TRBV2|TRBD2|-|TRBJ2-1
TGTGCCAGCAGTGAAAGGGTGGGGACTAGCCGATACAATGAGCAGTTCTTC
CASSERVGTSRYNEQFF
>TRBV13|-|once|TRBJ1-5
TGTGCCAGCAGCTTAGGTAGCAATCAGCCCCAGCATTTT
CASSLGSNQPQHF
>TRBV13|-|once|TRBJ2-7
TGTGCCAGCAGCTCCCCCGTGCGGTCCTACGAGCAGTACTTC
CASSSPVRSYEQYF
>TRBV5-6|-|-|TRBJ2-1
TGTGCCAGCATGGGGGTGAGTAATGAGCAGTTCTTC
CASMGVSNEQFF
>TRBV11-2|-|-|TRBJ1-4
TGTGCCAGCAGCTTAGGGGGAGATGAAAAACTGTTTTTT
CASSLGGDEKLFF
>TRBV7-2|TRBD2|-|TRBJ2-1
TGTGCCAGCAGCTTAGACCTAGCGGGGATCTCCTACAATGAGCAGTTCTTC
CASSLDLAGISYNEQFF
>TRBV7-9|-|-|TRBJ1-5
TGTGCCAGCAGCTCCGCAAATCAGCCCCAGCATTTT
CASSSANQPQHF
>TRBV29-1|-|-|TRBJ2-5
TGCAGCGTGGAACCCATCGGGGCCGAAGGGACCCAGTACTTC
CSVEPIGAEGTQYF
>TRBV5-6|TRBD1|-|TRBJ2-7
TGTGCCAGCAGCTTCGGACAGGGCGGGTACCTCGAGCAGTACTTC
CASSFGQGGYLEQYF
>TRBV5-4|TRBD1|-|TRBJ2-7
TGTGCCAGCAGCTTCCGGGGACAGCCGCCGCCATACGAGCAGTACTTC
CASSFRGQPPPYEQYF
>TRBV2|-|-|TRBJ1-2
TGTGCCAGCAGCGCCGCCCGGGGGGATGGCTACACCTTC
CASSAARGDGYTF
>TRBV15|-|few|TRBJ1-5
TGTGCCACCCAGGGTTCTAATCAGCCCCAGCATTTT
CATQGSNQPQHF
>TRBV15|TRBD2|-|TRBJ2-7
TGTGCCACCAGCAGAGTTGGAGCGGGGGGTTCCTACGAGCAGTACTTC
CATSRVGAGGSYEQYF
>TRBV13|TRBD1|-|TRBJ2-7
TGTGCCAGCAGCTCGCCGGGACAGTCCTACGAGCAGTACTTC
CASSSPGQSYEQYF
>TRBV9|-|-|TRBJ2-1
TGTGCCAGCAGCGTAGACCACGCGCAGGCCTATGAGCAGTTCTTC
CASSVDHAQAYEQFF
>TRBV7-9|TRBD2|-|TRBJ2-1
TGTGCCAGCAGCTCCGGACTAGCTTCCAATGAGCAGTTCTTC
CASSSGLASNEQFF
>TRBV19|-|-|TRBJ1-1
TGTGCCAGTAGTGCGGGAGGCACTGAAGCTTTCTTT
CASSAGGTEAFF
>TRBV29-1|TRBD2|-|TRBJ2-3
TGCAGCGTTCGTCGGACTAGCGGGGTGGCAGATACGCAGTATTTT
CSVRRTSGVADTQYF
>TRBV12-5|-|-|TRBJ1-2
TGTGCTAGTGGTTTGGACCGGGGACCTCGGGTCAACTATGGCTACACCTTC
CASGLDRGPRVNYGYTF
>TRBV30|TRBD2|-|TRBJ2-1
TGTGCCTGGATATCGGCTAGCGGGTCTACTGAGCAGTTCTTC
CAWISASGSTEQFF
>TRBV11-2|TRBD1|few|TRBJ2-4
TGTGCCAGCAGCCCCACAGGGGGCCAGGACATTCAGTACTTC
CASSPTGGQDIQYF
>TRBV6-6|-|-|TRBJ2-1
TGTGCCAGCAGTTACCCGGCTCCCAATGAGCAGTTCTTC
CASSYPAPNEQFF
>TRBV13|TRBD2|-|TRBJ2-3
TGTGCCAGCAGCTCAGCGGGGGTTAGCACAGATACGCAGTATTTT
CASSSAGVSTDTQYF
>TRBV7-9|-|-|TRBJ2-7
TGTGCCAGCAGCTTAGTAGGGGAAGCCTACGAGCAGTACTTC
CASSLVGEAYEQYF
>TRBV7-6|-|once|TRBJ2-2
TGTGCCAGCAGCGCCGAGTTTATCGGGGGAAACACCGGGGAGCTGTTTTTT
CASSAEFIGGNTGELFF
>TRBV7-3|TRBD2|-|TRBJ2-1
TGTGCCAGCAGCCTCCTAGCGGGGGGGCATCTAGGTGAGCAGTTCTTC
CASSLLAGGHLGEQFF
>TRBV6-1|-|-|TRBJ2-7
TGTGCCAGCAGTGATTATGACAGCTACGAGCAGTACTTC
CASSDYDSYEQYF
>TRBV5-1|TRBD1|many|TRBJ2-1
TGCGCCAGCAGCTTGGTGCAGGGGGCGACCCGTGAGCAGTTCTTC
CASSLVQGATREQFF
>TRBV5-6|-|few|TRBJ1-1
TGTGCCAGCAGCTTGGGAACAGGAAACACTGAAGCTTTCTTT
CASSLGTGNTEAFF
>TRBV6-5|TRBD1|-|TRBJ2-7
TGTGCCAGCAGTTACGGGACAGGGTCCGAGCAGTACTTC
CASSYGTGSEQYF
>TRBV4-1|-|-|TRBJ1-1
TGCGCCAGCAGCCAAATGGGGGGGAGAGTCGGGAACACTGAAGCTTTCTTT
CASSQMGGRVGNTEAFF
>TRBV7-8|-|-|TRBJ1-5
TGTGCCAGCAGCACCCCGGAAGATAGCAATCAGCCCCAGCATTTT
CASSTPEDSNQPQHF
>TRBV7-8|-|once|TRBJ2-1
TGTGCCAGCAGCCCGAAAGTCATATCCTACAATGAGCAGTTCTTC
CASSPKVISYNEQFF
>TRBV7-9|TRBD1|-|TRBJ2-2
TGTGCCAGCAGCTTGGCGACAGGGGGGAACACCGGGGAGCTGTTTTTT
CASSLATGGNTGELFF
>TRBV5-6|-|-|TRBJ1-2
TGTGCCAGCAGCTGGACAGAGAACTATGGCTACACCTTC
CASSWTENYGYTF
>TRBV9|-|few|TRBJ1-4
TGTGCCAGCAGCCCCGACCTAGGGGAAGAAAAACTGTTTTTT
CASSPDLGEEKLFF
>TRBV29-1|-|-|TRBJ1-5
TGCAGCGGACACAGGTTTCAGCCCCAGCATTTT
CSGHRFQPQHF
>TRBV28|TRBD1|few|TRBJ1-2
TGTGCCAGCAGCGACGGGACAGTGGTCTTCCCACACCTGAACTATGGCTACACCTTC
CASSDGTVVFPHLNYGYTF
>TRBV5-6|TRBD1|-|TRBJ2-7
TGTGCCAGCAGCCAACCCGAACAGGGGGCCCACGAGCAGTACTTC
CASSQPEQGAHEQYF
>TRBV9|-|-|TRBJ1-2
TGTGCCAGCACCCAGGGCGACGGAATAACCTATGGCTACACCTTC
CASTQGDGITYGYTF
>TRBV5-4|-|-|TRBJ2-5
TGTGCCAGCAGCTTAGAGCAGGGTGTGCAAGAGACCCAGTACTTC
CASSLEQGVQETQYF
>TRBV13|TRBD1|many|TRBJ2-7
TGTGCCAGCAGCCCAGCTAGGGACAGCCACTACGAGCAGTACTTC
CASSPARDSHYEQYF
>TRBV12-5|-|few|TRBJ2-4
TGTGCTAGTGGTTGGAAAGAGGAACGCCAGCTAGCCAAAAACATTCAGTACTTC
CASGWKEERQLAKNIQYF
>TRBV13|TRBD1|few|TRBJ2-6
TGTGCCAGCAGCCCCTTAGGGGGCCGGGGGGCCAACGTCCTGACTTTC
CASSPLGGRGANVLTF